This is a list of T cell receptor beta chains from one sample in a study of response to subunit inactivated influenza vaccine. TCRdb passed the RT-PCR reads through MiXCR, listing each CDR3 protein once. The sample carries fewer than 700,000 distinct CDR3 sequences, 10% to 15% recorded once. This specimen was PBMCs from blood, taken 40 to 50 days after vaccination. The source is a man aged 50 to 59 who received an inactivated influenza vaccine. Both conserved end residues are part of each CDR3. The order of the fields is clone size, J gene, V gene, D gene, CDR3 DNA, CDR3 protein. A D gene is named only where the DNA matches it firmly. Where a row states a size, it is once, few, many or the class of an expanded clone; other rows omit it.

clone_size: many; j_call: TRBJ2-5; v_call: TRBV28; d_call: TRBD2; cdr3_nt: TGTGCCAGCAGTTCGGGGGGGGCAGAGACCCAGTACTTC; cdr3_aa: CASSSGGAETQYF
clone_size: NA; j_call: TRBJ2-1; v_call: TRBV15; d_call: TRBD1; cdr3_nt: TGTGCCACCAGCAGACGACAGGGCCAATACAATGAGCAGTTCTTC; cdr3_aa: CATSRRQGQYNEQFF
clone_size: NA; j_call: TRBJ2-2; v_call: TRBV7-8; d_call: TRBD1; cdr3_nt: TGTGCCAGCAGCTTACCCACAGGGGGGAACACCGGGGAGCTGTTTTTT; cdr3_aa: CASSLPTGGNTGELFF
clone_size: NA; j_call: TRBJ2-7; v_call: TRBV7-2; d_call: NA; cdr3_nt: TGTGCCAGCAGCTTAGAAACAGGCGGATCCTACGAGCAGTACTTC; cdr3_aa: CASSLETGGSYEQYF
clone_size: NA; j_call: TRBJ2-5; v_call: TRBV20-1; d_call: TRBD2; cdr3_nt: TGCAGTGCCCAAGAGACTAGCGGGGGGCCTGCAAAGACCCAGTACTTC; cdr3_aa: CSAQETSGGPAKTQYF
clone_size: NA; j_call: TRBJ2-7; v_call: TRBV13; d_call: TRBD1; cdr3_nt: TGTGCCAGCAGCTTAGGTGACAGGGTCTCATACGAGCAGTACTTC; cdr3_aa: CASSLGDRVSYEQYF
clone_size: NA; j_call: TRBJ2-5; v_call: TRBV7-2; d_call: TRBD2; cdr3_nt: TGTGCCAGCAGCCCACGGAGCGGGGGGTCGGAGACCCAGTACTTC; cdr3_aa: CASSPRSGGSETQYF
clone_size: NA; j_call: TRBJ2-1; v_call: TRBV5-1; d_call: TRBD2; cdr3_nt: TGCGCCAGCAGCTTGGCGTCGGGAGGGGTGGATGAGCAGTTCTTC; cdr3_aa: CASSLASGGVDEQFF
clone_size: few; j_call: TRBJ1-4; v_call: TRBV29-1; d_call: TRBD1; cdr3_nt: TGCAGCGCGGGACAGACTAATGAAAAACTGTTTTTT; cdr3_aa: CSAGQTNEKLFF
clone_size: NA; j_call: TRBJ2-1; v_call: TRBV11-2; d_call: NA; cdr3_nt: TGTGCCAGCAGCTTAGAGGTTTGGACCCGGACGGGCAATGAGCAGTTCTTC; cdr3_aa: CASSLEVWTRTGNEQFF
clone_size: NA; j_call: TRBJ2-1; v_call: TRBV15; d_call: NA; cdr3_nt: TGTGCCACCAGCAGAGATCATGCAGGCGGATACAATGAGCAGTTCTTC; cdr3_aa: CATSRDHAGGYNEQFF
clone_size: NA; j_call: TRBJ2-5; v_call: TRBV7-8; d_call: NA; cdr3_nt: TGTGCCAGCAGCCCAAGGGCAGGTCAAGAGACCCAGTACTTC; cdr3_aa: CASSPRAGQETQYF
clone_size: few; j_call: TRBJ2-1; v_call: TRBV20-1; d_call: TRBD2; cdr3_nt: TGCAGTGCTACAGGACTAGCCTCAAAAATTAGCTCCTACAATGAGCAGTTCTTC; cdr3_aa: CSATGLASKISSYNEQFF
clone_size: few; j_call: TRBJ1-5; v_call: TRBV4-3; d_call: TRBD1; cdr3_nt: TGCGCCAGCAGCCAAGGTGTATACAGGGGTGATCAGCCCCAGCATTTT; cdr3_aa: CASSQGVYRGDQPQHF
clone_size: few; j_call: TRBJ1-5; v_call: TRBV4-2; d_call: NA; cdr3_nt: TGTGCCAGCAGCCAAGATTTTGCGGCAGGCAATCAGCCCCAGCATTTT; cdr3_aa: CASSQDFAAGNQPQHF
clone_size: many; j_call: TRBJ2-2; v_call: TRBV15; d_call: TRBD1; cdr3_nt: TGTGCCACCAGCAGAGGGACAGGGAACGCCGGGGAGCTGTTTTTT; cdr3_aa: CATSRGTGNAGELFF
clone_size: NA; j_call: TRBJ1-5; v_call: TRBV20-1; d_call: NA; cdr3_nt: TGCAGTGCTAGAGCCGCGGATCAAGAGCCGCGGTCAGGGCACCAGCCCCAGCATTTT; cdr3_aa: CSARAADQEPRSGHQPQHF
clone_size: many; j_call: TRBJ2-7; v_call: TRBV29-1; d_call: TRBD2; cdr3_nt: TGCAGCGTTGATTTGTGGCGGGAGGGTGAGCAGTACTTC; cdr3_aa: CSVDLWREGEQYF
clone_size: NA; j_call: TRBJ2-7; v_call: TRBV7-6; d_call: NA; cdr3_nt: TGTGCCAGCAGCTTTTGGCCCCCAGAGGTGGGCTACGAGCAGTACTTC; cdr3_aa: CASSFWPPEVGYEQYF
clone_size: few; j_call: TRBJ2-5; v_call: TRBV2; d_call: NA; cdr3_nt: TGTGCCAGCATTGGGATAGAGACCCAGTACTTC; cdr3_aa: CASIGIETQYF
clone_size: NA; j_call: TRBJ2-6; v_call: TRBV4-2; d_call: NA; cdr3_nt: TGTGCCAGCAGCCAAGATCGGCATTCTGGGGCCAACGTCCTGACTTTC; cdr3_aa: CASSQDRHSGANVLTF
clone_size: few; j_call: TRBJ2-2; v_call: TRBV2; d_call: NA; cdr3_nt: TGTGCCAGCAGGCGAGAACCGAACACCGGGGAGCTGTTTTTT; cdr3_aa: CASRREPNTGELFF
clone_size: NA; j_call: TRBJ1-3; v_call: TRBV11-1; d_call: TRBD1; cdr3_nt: TGTGCCAGCAGCTTAGGACAGGGGACGATATTCTCTGGAAACACCATATATTTT; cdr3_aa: CASSLGQGTIFSGNTIYF
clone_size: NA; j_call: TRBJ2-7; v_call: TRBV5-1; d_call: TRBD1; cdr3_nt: TGCGCCAGCAGCTTTGGACAGGGGGCATCCTACGAGCAGTACTTC; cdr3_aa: CASSFGQGASYEQYF
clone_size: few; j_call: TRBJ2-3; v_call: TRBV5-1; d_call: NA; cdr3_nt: TGCGCCAGCAAGAGGGAAACAGATACGCAGTATTTT; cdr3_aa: CASKRETDTQYF
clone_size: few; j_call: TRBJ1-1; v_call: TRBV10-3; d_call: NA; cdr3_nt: TGTGCCATCACCCCGATGGTGAACACTGAAGCTTTCTTT; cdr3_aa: CAITPMVNTEAFF
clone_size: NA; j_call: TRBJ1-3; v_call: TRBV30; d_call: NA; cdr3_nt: TGTGCCTGGTCCGCAGACTATGGAGGAAACACCATATATTTT; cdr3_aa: CAWSADYGGNTIYF
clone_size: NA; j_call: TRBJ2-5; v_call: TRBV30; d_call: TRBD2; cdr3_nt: TGTGCCTGGAGTTCTCTCGGACTAGCTGGGGAGACCCAGTACTTC; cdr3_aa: CAWSSLGLAGETQYF
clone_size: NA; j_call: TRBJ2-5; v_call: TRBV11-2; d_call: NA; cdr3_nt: TGTGCCAGCAGCTTAGGCGTTCGAGGGCCCCAAGAGACCCAGTACTTC; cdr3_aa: CASSLGVRGPQETQYF
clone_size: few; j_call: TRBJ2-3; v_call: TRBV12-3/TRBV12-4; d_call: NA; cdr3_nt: TGTGCCAGCAGTTTGAGCGGATTAGATACGCAGTATTTT; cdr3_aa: CASSLSGLDTQYF
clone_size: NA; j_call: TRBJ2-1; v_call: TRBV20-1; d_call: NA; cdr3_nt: TGCAGTGCTAGAGATGGCCGGGGGATGGGGAATGAGCAGTTCTTC; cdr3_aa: CSARDGRGMGNEQFF
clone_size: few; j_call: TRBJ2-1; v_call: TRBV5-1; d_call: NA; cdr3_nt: TGCGCCAGCAGTAGTGGTACTAGTTTTAACAATGAGCAGTTCTTC; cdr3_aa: CASSSGTSFNNEQFF
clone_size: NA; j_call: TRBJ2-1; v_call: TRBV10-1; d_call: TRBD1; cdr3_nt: TGCGCCAGCAGCGACGACAGGGGACCTTACAATGAGCAGTTCTTC; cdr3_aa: CASSDDRGPYNEQFF
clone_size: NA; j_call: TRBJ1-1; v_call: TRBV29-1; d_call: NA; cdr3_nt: TGCAGCGTAGCCCACTTGTTCCGTGGCACTGAAGCTTTCTTT; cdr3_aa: CSVAHLFRGTEAFF
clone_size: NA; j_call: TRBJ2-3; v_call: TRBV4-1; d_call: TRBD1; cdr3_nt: TGCGCCAGCAGCCAAGTGACAGGGGTCACAGATACGCAGTATTTT; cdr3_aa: CASSQVTGVTDTQYF
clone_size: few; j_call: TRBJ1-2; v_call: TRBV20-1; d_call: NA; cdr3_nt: TGCAGTGCTAGAGAGGGGGCGAGAACCAACTATGGCTACACCTTC; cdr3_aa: CSAREGARTNYGYTF
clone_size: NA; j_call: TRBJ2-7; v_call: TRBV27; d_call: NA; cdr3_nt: TGTGCCAGCAGTTTGGGGGCTGGGCCCGACGAGCAGTACTTC; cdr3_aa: CASSLGAGPDEQYF
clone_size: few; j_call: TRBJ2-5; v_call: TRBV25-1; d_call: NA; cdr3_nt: TGTGCCAGCAAACGGACAGTACAAGAGACCCAGTACTTC; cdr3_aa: CASKRTVQETQYF
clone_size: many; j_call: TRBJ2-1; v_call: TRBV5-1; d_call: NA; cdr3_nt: TGCGCCAGCAGGTTCGGAGAGAGCTCCTACAATGAGCAGTTCTTC; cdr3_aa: CASRFGESSYNEQFF